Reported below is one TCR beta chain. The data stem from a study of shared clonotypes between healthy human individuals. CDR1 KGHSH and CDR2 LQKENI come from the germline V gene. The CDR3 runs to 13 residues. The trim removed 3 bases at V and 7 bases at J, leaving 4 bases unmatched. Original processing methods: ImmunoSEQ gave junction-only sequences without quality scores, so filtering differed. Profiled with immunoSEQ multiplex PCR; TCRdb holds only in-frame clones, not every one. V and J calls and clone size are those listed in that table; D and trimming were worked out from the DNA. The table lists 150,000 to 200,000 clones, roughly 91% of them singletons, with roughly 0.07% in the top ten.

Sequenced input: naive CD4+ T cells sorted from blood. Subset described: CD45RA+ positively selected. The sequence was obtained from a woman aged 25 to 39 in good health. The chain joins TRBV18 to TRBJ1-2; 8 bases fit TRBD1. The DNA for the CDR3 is TGTGCCAGCTCACCGACAGGGGCTCGTGGCTACACCTTC. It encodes CASSPTGARGYTF.